Presented here are 27 T cell receptor beta chains from one specimen sequenced in a study of shared clonotypes between healthy human individuals (TCRdb year 2020). Receptor libraries were prepared by the immunoSEQ multiplex PCR assay. TCRdb took over this immuneACCESS table, retaining in-frame rearrangements with V and J assigned. Such tables are incomplete; in checked studies, under half of the missing clones stem from an unresolved V gene, and the remainder is unexplained. The table for this sample lists a few hundred thousand clones; around 70% of them were counted only once. The ten largest account for roughly 10% of the sample. The source material was memory CD4+ T cells sorted from blood. The sample's cell subset or site label, in plain terms: CD45RA-negative fraction. The receptors here all came from a man in his thirties or forties in good health.

The chain combines TRBV10-1 with TRBJ2-1; TRBD2 is a possible D gene (6 bases). V lost 0 bases to trimming and J lost 2 bases, with 14 bases between them. This CDR3 has 17 residues. CDR1 is WNHNN, CDR2 SYGVQD, per germline (reference sequence). DNA of the CDR3: TGCGCCAGCAGTGAGTCGCGGTGGCTAGCGACCTACAATGAGCAGTTCTTC. It yields the protein CASSESRWLATYNEQFF.

This clone was observed a single time. The V and J genes are TRBV10-1 and TRBJ2-3, with 7 bases that match TRBD1. The CDR3 runs 13 residues. With 6 bases clipped from V and 5 bases from J, the junction kept 5 bases outside the gene matches. The germline V gene encodes CDR1 WNHNN and CDR2 SYGVQD (reference sequence). CDR3 in amino acids: CASSGQAIDTQYF. The CDR3 bases are TGCGCCAGCAGCGGACAGGCTATAGATACGCAGTATTTT.

This clone was seen once. This may arise from a read error, as a much more abundant clone is one base away. The identical CDR3 is also encoded by other nucleotide sequences in the sample. The J gene is TRBJ1-1, the V gene TRBV2, with D uncertain. Germline CDR1 and CDR2: SNHLY and FYNNEI. Trimming stripped 2 bases from V and 1 base from J, with 5 bases between. This CDR3 has 13 amino acids. In DNA, the CDR3 is TGTGCCAGCAGTGAACTGGGGAACACTGAAGCTTTCTTT. Amino acid sequence: CASSELGNTEAFF.

In this sample, this clone turned up once. V gene TRBV21-1 combines with J gene TRBJ2-5. TRBV21-1 counts as a pseudogene. This CDR3 is built from 11 residues. The CDR3 region is CASRERETQYF. The CDR3 DNA sequence: TGTGCCAGCAGGGAAAGAGAGACCCAGTACTTC.

This chain joins TRBV30 and TRBJ1-1; no clear D. Germline CDR1 is GTSNPN and CDR2 is SVGIG (reference sequence). Between the trimmed V and J ends, which lost 4 bases and 1 base, there was a span of 16 bases. This CDR3 region has 15 residues. The DNA for the CDR3 is TGTGCCTGGACCCGGTTCTCGAGGCCGAACACTGAAGCTTTCTTT. Residues: CAWTRFSRPNTEAFF.

The chain's CDR3 is CASSRPGTSGSSYEQYF. CDR3 sequence (DNA): TGTGCCAGCTCACGACCCGGGACTAGCGGGAGCTCCTACGAGCAGTACTTC. The rearrangement joins TRBV18 to TRBJ2-7; 14 bases fit TRBD2. V gave up 4 bases and J gave up 0 bases; unmatched junction bases: 5. The CDR3 sequence is 17 residues long. Germline CDR1 KGHSH, CDR2 LQKENI. The entire variable domain, with the rest obtained from reference TRBV18 and TRBJ2-7, is as follows: NAGVMQNPRHLVRRRGQEARLRCSPMKGHSHVYWYRQLPEEGLKFMVYLQKENIIDESGMPKERFSAEFPKEGPSILRIQQVVRGDSAAYFCASSRPGTSGSSYEQYFGPGTRLTVT.

V and J are TRBV27 and TRBJ2-5; TRBD2 matches 10 bases. The CDR3 consists of 15 residues. Trimming at V came to 6 bases and at J to 5 bases, leaving 9 bases not matched to a gene. CDR1 and CDR2 (germline): MNHEY, SMNVEV (reference sequence). The CDR3 sequence: CASRTLAGVGETQYF. For the CDR3, the DNA is TGTGCCAGCAGAACTCTAGCGGGAGTGGGTGAGACCCAGTACTTC.

The gene calls are TRBV5-5 and TRBJ2-2, with D possibly TRBD2 on 6 matching bases. CDR3 size: 17 residues. Trimming removed 6 bases at V and 7 bases at J, with 25 bases between. In germline, CDR1 is SGHKS, CDR2 YYEKEE (reference sequence). CDR3 region: CASINIGSAVVSGELFF. The CDR3 DNA is TGTGCCAGCATCAATATCGGGAGCGCGGTAGTTAGCGGGGAGCTGTTTTTT.

The rearrangement uses TRBV7-2 and TRBJ1-1; TRBD1 matches 7 bases. Germline V gene data show CDR1 as SGHTA and CDR2 as FQGNSA. This CDR3 spans 16 amino acids. J was trimmed by 1 base and V by 0 bases; bases with no gene match: 5. The chain's CDR3 is CASSLAGDSWNTEAFF. In DNA, the CDR3 is TGTGCCAGCAGCTTAGCGGGGGACAGCTGGAACACTGAAGCTTTCTTT.

This clone turned up a few times. The chain couples TRBV28 to TRBJ1-1; the match to TRBD1 covers 9 bases. This CDR3 contains 17 residues. CDR1 and CDR2 (germline): MDHEN, SYDVKM. The trim removed 2 bases at V and 0 bases at J, leaving 7 bases unmatched. CDR3 sequence (DNA): TGTGCCAGCAGTTTAAGTACAGGGGGCGGGTTGAACACTGAAGCTTTCTTT. Amino acid sequence: CASSLSTGGGLNTEAFF. Based on the CDR3 plus reference TRBV28 and TRBJ1-1, the full variable domain is DVKVTQSSRYLVKRTGEKVFLECVQDMDHENMFWYRQDPGLGLRLIYFSYDVKMKEKGDIPEGYSVSREKKERFSLILESASTNQTSMYLCASSLSTGGGLNTEAFFGQGTRLTVV.

The chain uses TRBV5-3 and TRBJ2-6, with 8 bases that match TRBD2. TRBV5-3 is an open reading frame, and its role is uncertain. This CDR3 is built from 21 residues. Trimming took 6 bases from V and 0 from J; bases not matched to a gene: 20. CDR3 in amino acids: CARILKGIAGTQTSGANVLTF. For the CDR3, the DNA is TGTGCCAGAATCCTCAAGGGCATAGCGGGGACCCAAACCTCTGGGGCCAACGTCCTGACTTTC.

This clone was observed once. V and J are TRBV13 and TRBJ2-7, with 11 bases lining up with TRBD2. V lost 5 bases, J lost 4 bases, and 13 bases stayed unmatched. This CDR3 spans 17 amino acids. CDR1 and CDR2 from the germline V gene are PRHDT and FYEKMQ (reference sequence). CDR3 region: CASSPPRLAGLRYEQYF. In DNA form, the CDR3 reads TGTGCCAGCAGCCCCCCCCGACTAGCGGGGCTGAGGTACGAGCAGTACTTC.

This clone appeared a single time. The rearrangement joins TRBV5-6 to TRBJ2-3; TRBD2 matches 10 bases. Losses at the gene ends were 1 base for V and 5 bases for J; bases not matched to a gene: 10. The CDR3 length is 17 residues. From germline, CDR1 is SGHDT and CDR2 YYEEEE. Here the CDR3 reads CASSLTTSGVLGDTQYF. In nucleotides, the CDR3 is TGTGCCAGCAGCTTGACCACTAGCGGGGTTCTTGGAGATACGCAGTATTTT. Based on the CDR3 plus reference TRBV5-6 and TRBJ2-3, the full variable domain is DAGVTQSPTHLIKTRGQQVTLRCSPKSGHDTVSWYQQALGQGPQFIFQYYEEEERQRGNFPDRFSGHQFPNYSSELNVNALLLGDSALYLCASSLTTSGVLGDTQYFGPGTRLTVL.

The chain carries TRBV21-1 and TRBJ2-2. TRBV21-1 is tagged as a pseudogene. The CDR3 covers 17 residues. This CDR3 reads CASFSPTPGPLTGELFF. The CDR3 coding sequence is TGTGCCAGCTTCTCTCCAACCCCGGGACCCCTCACCGGGGAGCTGTTTTTT.

This chain uses TRBV19 with TRBJ2-3; 10 bases are a match to TRBD2. In germline, CDR1 is LNHDA, CDR2 SQIVND (reference sequence). Trimming at V came to 3 bases and at J to 11 bases, leaving 11 bases not matched to a gene. The CDR3 totals 15 residues. The CDR3 DNA reads TGTGCCAGTAGTATTAAGAGCGGGAGGGTCGGAAAGCAGTATTTT. It encodes CASSIKSGRVGKQYF.

CDR3 nucleotide sequence: TGTGCCAGCAGCCTGGCCGGGGGGTTCTCCTACGAGCAGTACTTC. Encoded protein: CASSLAGGFSYEQYF. The chain carries TRBV7-2 and TRBJ2-7; 7 positions match TRBD2. CDR1 is SGHTA and CDR2 is FQGNSA in the germline V gene. This CDR3 contains 15 residues. Trimming took 5 bases from V and 0 from J; bases not matched to a gene: 7.

The chain employs TRBV7-2 and TRBJ2-7; unclear D gene. The CDR3 extends over 13 amino acids. Deletions cut 5 bases from V and 9 bases from J, with 17 bases between. Per germline, CDR1 SGHTA and CDR2 FQGNSA. The CDR3 protein is CASSVGPQFGQYF. DNA of the CDR3: TGTGCCAGCAGCGTAGGACCGCAGTTTGGGCAGTACTTC.

This rearrangement joins TRBV7-8 to TRBJ1-2; a weak D match, TRBD1 (5 bases). V lost 1 base and J 5 bases, leaving 8 bases between the germline ends. There are 13 residues in the CDR3. Germline V gene sequence: CDR1 SGHVS, CDR2 FQNEAQ. The CDR3 is CASSLGTKYGYTF. The CDR3 nucleotides read TGTGCCAGCAGCTTAGGGACAAAATATGGCTACACCTTC.

The table lists this clone with a few counts. The chain combines TRBV4-1 with TRBJ2-1, with 8 bases aligning to TRBD2. The trim removed 0 bases at V and 6 bases at J, leaving 13 bases unmatched. Germline V gene data show CDR1 as MGHRA and CDR2 as YSYEKL. This CDR3 contains 18 residues. CDR3 sequence (DNA): TGCGCCAGCAGCCAAGAAGCATCGAGACTGGCGGGGGGCAATGAGCAGTTCTTC. This codes for CASSQEASRLAGGNEQFF.

The rearrangement uses TRBV11-3 and TRBJ2-1; TRBD1 aligns across 8 bases. V gave up 5 bases and J gave up 3 bases; unmatched junction bases: 6. Germline-derived CDR1 and CDR2 are SGHNT and YENEEA. CDR3 length: 15 residues. CDR3 in DNA: TGTGCCAGCAGCGATGGGACAGGACACTACAATGAGCAGTTCTTC. Translated: CASSDGTGHYNEQFF.

The chain couples TRBV9 to TRBJ2-2; D not resolved. V lost 4 bases to trimming and J lost 4 bases, with 8 bases between them. The CDR3 is 13 residues long. The germline gives CDR1 SGDLS, CDR2 YYNGEE. CDR3: CASSWIGTGELFF. The DNA for the CDR3 is TGTGCCAGCAGCTGGATCGGCACCGGGGAGCTGTTTTTT.

This CDR3 is CASSLRGPWAKNIQYF. The CDR3 DNA sequence: TGTGCCAGCAGCTTAAGGGGCCCCTGGGCCAAAAACATTCAGTACTTC. The chain recombines TRBV5-6 with TRBJ2-4; TRBD1 might be the D (5 bases). The CDR3 covers 16 residues. CDR1 SGHDT and CDR2 YYEEEE come from the germline V gene. V lost 2 bases to trimming and J lost 1 base, with 13 bases between them.

The chain links TRBV15 to TRBJ2-3; 9 nucleotides align to TRBD2. Germline V CDR1 and CDR2: LNHNV, YYDKDF (reference sequence). The junction had 10 bases not matched to a gene; V was cut back by 5 bases and J by 4 bases. CDR3 size: 16 residues. The chain's CDR3 is CATSEGLAGRSDTQYF. CDR3 in DNA: TGTGCCACCAGCGAGGGGCTAGCGGGAAGGTCAGATACGCAGTATTTT.

The rearrangement uses TRBV30 and TRBJ1-2; no clear D. Germline-derived CDR1 and CDR2 are GTSNPN and SVGIG (reference sequence). With 4 bases removed from V and 2 bases from J, the gap between germline ends came to 11 bases. CDR3 length: 13 amino acids. Here the CDR3 reads CAWMARLNYGYTF. The DNA for the CDR3 is TGTGCCTGGATGGCCAGATTAAACTATGGCTACACCTTC.

The J gene is TRBJ2-7, the V gene TRBV4-3; D is possibly TRBD1 (6 bases). The CDR3 runs to 15 residues. V was shortened by 5 bases and J by 2 bases, with 16 bases between the two germline ends. In germline, CDR1 is LGHNA, CDR2 YSLEER. The CDR3 nucleotides are TGCGCCAGCAGCAGGGGACACGCGGAGGCCTACGAGCAGTACTTC. Translation: CASSRGHAEAYEQYF.

V is TRBV18 and J is TRBJ2-7, with a possible D match to TRBD2 (6 bases). V shed 5 bases and J shed 0 bases, with 11 bases lying between them. From germline, CDR1 is KGHSH and CDR2 LQKENI. The CDR3 sequence is 14 residues long. The CDR3 DNA reads as TGTGCCAGCTCAGCGGGGACGGGCTCCTACGAGCAGTACTTC. Translating it yields CASSAGTGSYEQYF.

The chain recombines TRBV9 with TRBJ1-1, with D maybe TRBD1 (6 bases). Germline values: CDR1 SGDLS, CDR2 YYNGEE. The V end was cut by 0 bases, the J end by 4 bases, with 25 bases between. The CDR3 sequence is 19 residues long. The CDR3 DNA follows: TGTGCCAGCAGCGTAGTTCCCGTGGCGGGGGCAAGGGGAGGCACTGAAGCTTTCTTT. This codes for CASSVVPVAGARGGTEAFF.